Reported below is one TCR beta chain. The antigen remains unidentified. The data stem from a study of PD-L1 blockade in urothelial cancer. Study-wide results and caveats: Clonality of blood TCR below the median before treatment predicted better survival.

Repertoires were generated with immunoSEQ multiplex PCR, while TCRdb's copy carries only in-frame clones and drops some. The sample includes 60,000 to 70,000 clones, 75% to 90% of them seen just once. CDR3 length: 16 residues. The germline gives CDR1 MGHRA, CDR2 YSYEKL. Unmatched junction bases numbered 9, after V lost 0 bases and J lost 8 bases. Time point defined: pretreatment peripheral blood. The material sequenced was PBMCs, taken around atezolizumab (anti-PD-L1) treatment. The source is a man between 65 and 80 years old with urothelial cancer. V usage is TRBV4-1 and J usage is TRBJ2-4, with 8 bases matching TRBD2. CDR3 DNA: TGCGCCAGCAGCCAAGATCCCAGCGGGAGTGGTGACATTCAGTACTTC. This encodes CASSQDPSGSGDIQYF.